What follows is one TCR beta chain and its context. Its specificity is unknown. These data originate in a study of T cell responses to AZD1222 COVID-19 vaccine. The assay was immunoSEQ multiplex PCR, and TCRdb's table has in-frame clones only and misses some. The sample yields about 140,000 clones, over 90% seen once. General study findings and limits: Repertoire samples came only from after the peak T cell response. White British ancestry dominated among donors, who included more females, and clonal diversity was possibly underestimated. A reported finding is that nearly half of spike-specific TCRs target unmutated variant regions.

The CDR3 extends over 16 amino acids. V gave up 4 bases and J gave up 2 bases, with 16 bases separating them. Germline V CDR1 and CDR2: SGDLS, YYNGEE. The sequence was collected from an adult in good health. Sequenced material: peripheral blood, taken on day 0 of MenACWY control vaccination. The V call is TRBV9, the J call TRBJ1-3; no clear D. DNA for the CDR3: TGTGCCAGCAGCCCGAGACCGACTGTAGCTGGAAACACCATATATTTT. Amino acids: CASSPRPTVAGNTIYF.